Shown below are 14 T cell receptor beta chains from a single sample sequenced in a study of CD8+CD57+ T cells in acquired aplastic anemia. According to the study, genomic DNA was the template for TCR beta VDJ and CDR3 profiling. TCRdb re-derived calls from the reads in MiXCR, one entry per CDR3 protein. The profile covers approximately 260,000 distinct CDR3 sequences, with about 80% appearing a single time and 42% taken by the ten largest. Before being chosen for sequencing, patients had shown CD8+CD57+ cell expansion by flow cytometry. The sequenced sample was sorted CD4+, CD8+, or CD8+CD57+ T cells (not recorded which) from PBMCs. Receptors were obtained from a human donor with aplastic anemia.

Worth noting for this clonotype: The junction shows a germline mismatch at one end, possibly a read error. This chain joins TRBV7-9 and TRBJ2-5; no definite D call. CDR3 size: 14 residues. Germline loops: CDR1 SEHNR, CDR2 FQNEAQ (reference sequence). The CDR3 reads CATSIRSEQEAKYF. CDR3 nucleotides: TGTGCCACCAGCATACGCAGCGAGCAAGAGGCCAAGTACTTC.

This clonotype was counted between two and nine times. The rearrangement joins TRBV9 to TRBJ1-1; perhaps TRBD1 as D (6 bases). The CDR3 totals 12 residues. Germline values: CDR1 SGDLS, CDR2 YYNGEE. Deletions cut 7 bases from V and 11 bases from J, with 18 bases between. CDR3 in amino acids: CASGGAGGEAFF. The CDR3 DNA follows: TGTGCCAGCGGAGGAGCTGGGGGCGAGGCTTTCTTT.

CDR3 sequence: CASTSDSSYEQYF. The CDR3 DNA is TGTGCCAGCACCAGTGACAGCTCCTACGAGCAGTACTTC. This chain uses TRBV12-3 or TRBV12-4 with TRBJ2-7; D perhaps matches TRBD1 (5 bases). This CDR3 is built from 13 residues. The V and J ends lost 7 bases and 0 bases respectively, with 10 bases between them.

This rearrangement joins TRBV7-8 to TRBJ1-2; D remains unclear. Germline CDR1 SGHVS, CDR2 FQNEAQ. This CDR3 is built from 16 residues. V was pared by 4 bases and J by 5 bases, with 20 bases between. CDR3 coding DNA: TGTGCCAGCAGCTCCGCGCAGCACGAACTCGTATATGGCTACACCTTC. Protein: CASSSAQHELVYGYTF.

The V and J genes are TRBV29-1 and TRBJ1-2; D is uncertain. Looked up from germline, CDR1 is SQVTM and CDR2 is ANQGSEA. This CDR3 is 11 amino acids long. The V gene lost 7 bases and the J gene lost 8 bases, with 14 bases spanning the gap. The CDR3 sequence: CSDLLSEGYTF. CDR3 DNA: TGCAGCGACTTACTCAGCGAAGGCTACACCTTC.

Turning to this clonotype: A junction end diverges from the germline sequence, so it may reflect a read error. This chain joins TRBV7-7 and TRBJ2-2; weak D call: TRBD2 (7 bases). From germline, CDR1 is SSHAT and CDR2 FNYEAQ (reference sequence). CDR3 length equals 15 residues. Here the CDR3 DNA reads TGTGCTAGCAGCTTAGACGGGGGGCCCACCGGGGAGCTGTTTTTT. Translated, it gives CASSLDGGPTGELFF.

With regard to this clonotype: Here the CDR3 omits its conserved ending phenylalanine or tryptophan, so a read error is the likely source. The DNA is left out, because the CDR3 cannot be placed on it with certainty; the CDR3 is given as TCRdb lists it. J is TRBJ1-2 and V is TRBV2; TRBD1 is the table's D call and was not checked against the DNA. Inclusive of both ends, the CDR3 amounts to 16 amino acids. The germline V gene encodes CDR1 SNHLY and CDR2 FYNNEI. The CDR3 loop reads CASGAGGTGTQYFDPG.

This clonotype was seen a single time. The CDR3 nucleotides read TGTGCCAGCAGCTCTACTAGCGCGGGTGGACAGTTCTTC. Its translation is CASSSTSAGGQFF. The chain combines TRBV5-4 with TRBJ2-1; TRBD2 matches 7 bases. The CDR3 is 13 amino acids. Germline V gives CDR1 SGHNT, CDR2 YYREEE (reference sequence). Germline trimming cut 3 bases from V and 13 bases from J; bases unmatched to any gene: 10.

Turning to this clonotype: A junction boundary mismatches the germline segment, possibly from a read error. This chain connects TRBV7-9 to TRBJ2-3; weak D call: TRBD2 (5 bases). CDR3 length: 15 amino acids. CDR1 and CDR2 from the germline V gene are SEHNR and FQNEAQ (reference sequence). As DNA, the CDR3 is TGTGCCAGCAGCCCCGTACCCGGGATGCAGGATTCGCAATATTTT. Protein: CASSPVPGMQDSQYF.

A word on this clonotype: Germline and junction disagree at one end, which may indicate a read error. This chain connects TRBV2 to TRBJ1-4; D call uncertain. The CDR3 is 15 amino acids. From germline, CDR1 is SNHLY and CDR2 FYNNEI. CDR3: CASGSAGTDKQNSVF. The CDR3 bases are TGTGCCAGCGGGTCCGCGGGCACGGATAAGCAGAATTCTGTTTTT.

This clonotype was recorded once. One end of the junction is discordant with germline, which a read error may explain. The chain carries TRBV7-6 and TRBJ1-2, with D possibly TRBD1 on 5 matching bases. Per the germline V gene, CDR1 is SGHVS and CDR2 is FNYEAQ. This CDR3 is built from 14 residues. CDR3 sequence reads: CASSLAHGAKDYHF. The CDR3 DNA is TGTGCCAGCAGCCTAGCCCACGGGGCAAAAGACTACCACTTC.

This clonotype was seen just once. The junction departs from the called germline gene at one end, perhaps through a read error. The CDR3 is CAIPGGGGNTIYFF. DNA for the CDR3: TGTGCCATCCCAGGGGGCGGTGGAAACACCATATATTTTTTC. The chain has TRBV7-9 and TRBJ2-5; 8 bases are shared with TRBD1. Germline assignment: CDR1 SEHNR and CDR2 FQNEAQ (reference sequence). The CDR3 contains 14 residues. The full variable domain, with the rest looked up from reference TRBV7-9 and TRBJ2-5, is DTGVSQNPRHKITKRGQNVTFRCDPISEHNRLYWYRQTLGQGPEFLTYFQNEAQLEKSRLLSDRFSAERPKGSFSTLEIQRTEQGDSAMYLCAIPGGGGNTIYFFGPGTRLLVL.

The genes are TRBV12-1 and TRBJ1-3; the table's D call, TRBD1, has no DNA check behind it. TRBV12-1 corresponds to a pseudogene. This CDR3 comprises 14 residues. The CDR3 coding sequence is TGCGCCAGCAGCTTTACAGGGTTGGGAAACACCATATATTTT. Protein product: CASSFTGLGNTIYF.

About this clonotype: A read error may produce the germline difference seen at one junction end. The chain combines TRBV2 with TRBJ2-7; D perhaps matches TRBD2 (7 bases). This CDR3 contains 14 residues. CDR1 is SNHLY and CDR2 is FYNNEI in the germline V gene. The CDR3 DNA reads TGTGCCACCGGCGGCGGGGGCACAGATACGCAGTATTTTTTC. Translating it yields CATGGGGTDTQYFF.